Listed below are T cell receptor beta chains from one sample, sequenced in a study of T cells in Graves' hyperthyroidism and ophthalmopathy. TCRdb re-called the multiplex PCR reads through MiXCR, storing one row per CDR3 protein. The table records 640,000 or so distinct CDR3 sequences, approximately 15% of them present only once. The material sequenced was blood. Source of these receptors: a woman aged 40-49 years with Graves' ophthalmopathy. CDR3s include the opening cysteine and the closing phenylalanine or tryptophan. Each record gives: CDR3 length, J gene, V gene, CDR3 protein.

13,TRBJ2-7,TRBV19,CASLPPGKDEQYF
14,TRBJ1-1,TRBV7-9,CASSPGVLNTEAFF
15,TRBJ2-4,TRBV11-3,CASSLERGHGNIQYF
13,TRBJ2-2,TRBV6-1,CASSPRPAGELFF
16,TRBJ1-1,TRBV18,CASSPPATGSNTEAFF
14,TRBJ2-7,TRBV30,CAWISSGNRNEQYF
13,TRBJ2-5,TRBV12-3/TRBV12-4,CASSLQGGETQYF
15,TRBJ2-6,TRBV12-3/TRBV12-4,CASSFAGTGANVLTF
15,TRBJ2-5,TRBV7-6,CASSISGSGQETQYF
13,TRBJ1-3,TRBV11-2,CASSLDFGNTIYF
13,TRBJ1-5,TRBV6-1,CASSEVEGQPQHF
15,TRBJ2-7,TRBV7-6,CASSPVREDSYEQYF
15,TRBJ1-2,TRBV25-1,CASSEIGDRGLGYTF
15,TRBJ1-5,TRBV19,CASTPTGNSNQPQHF
13,TRBJ1-1,TRBV6-1,CANSPSGGTEAFF
16,TRBJ1-1,TRBV15,CATSRDYAGANTEAFF
13,TRBJ2-7,TRBV13,CASSLSAGVEQYF
12,TRBJ2-7,TRBV30,CAWSDDPYEQYF
16,TRBJ1-2,TRBV7-8,CASSRRNRVDNYGYTF
11,TRBJ2-2,TRBV30,CAWKGAGELFF
17,TRBJ1-1,TRBV9,CASSSGGGGLFDTEAFF
14,TRBJ1-2,TRBV20-1,CSARGTGRNYGYTF
13,TRBJ1-2,TRBV20-1,CSAPPDRGNGYTF
14,TRBJ2-5,TRBV28,CASSFSGTAETQYF
16,TRBJ2-7,TRBV10-3,CAISESNARHAYEQYF
13,TRBJ2-1,TRBV30,CAWSTVSYNEQFF
13,TRBJ1-1,TRBV20-1,CSARDQMFTEAFF
14,TRBJ2-7,TRBV30,CAWSRLAGGHEQYF
11,TRBJ1-2,TRBV19,CASIDGDGYTF
15,TRBJ2-5,TRBV7-2,CASSSRDRDVETQYF
15,TRBJ2-7,TRBV15,CATSRDHTRGHEQYF
11,TRBJ1-2,TRBV28,CASSLTRGYTF
13,TRBJ2-5,TRBV20-1,CSVKAGGRETQYF
16,TRBJ2-3,TRBV20-1,CSAYGTSGRWTDTQYF
17,TRBJ1-2,TRBV7-3,CASNLRDRGPTDYGYTF
15,TRBJ1-1,TRBV19,CASSIRGSSDTEAFF
18,TRBJ1-5,TRBV20-1,CSARGRNRGPRDGQPQHF
16,TRBJ1-2,TRBV4-3,CASSQDWTGGTDGYTF
13,TRBJ2-5,TRBV10-3,CAIKGRGRETQYF
19,TRBJ1-5,TRBV12-3/TRBV12-4,CASSCPGRPPSGSNQPQHF
10,TRBJ2-7,TRBV20-1,CSARIGEQYF
13,TRBJ2-7,TRBV4-1,CASSQDVTSPVYF
13,TRBJ1-2,TRBV28,CASSPSGAGGYTF
15,TRBJ2-7,TRBV4-3,CASSQERAGIYEQYF
13,TRBJ2-5,TRBV14,CASSQVVPETQYF